The next 5 T cell receptor beta chains were all read from a single sample in a study of OX40 agonist ivuxolimab in advanced cancers. Clones were sequenced by immunoSEQ multiplex PCR, and TCRdb holds only the in-frame ones, with some missing. The sample lists 45,000 to 60,000 clones, over 85% seen once, with approximately 24% in the top ten. Here the sequenced sample was CD4+ or CD8+ T cells sorted from blood, taken in a trial of the OX40 agonist ivuxolimab. Source of these receptors: an adult with an advanced solid tumor such as melanoma, head and neck, liver or kidney cancer.

CDR3 bases: TGTGCCAGCAGTTTGAGCAGGAGCTCCTACAATGAGCAGTTCTTC. Translation: CASSLSRSSYNEQFF. This chain links TRBV28 with TRBJ2-1, with D unresolved. Germline CDR1 MDHEN, CDR2 SYDVKM. The germline V and J ends were trimmed by 3 bases and 0 bases, with 9 bases remaining between them. This CDR3 contains 15 residues.

This clone occurred a few times. V is TRBV9 and J is TRBJ1-3, with a tentative D call TRBD1 (5 bases). Per the germline V gene, CDR1 is SGDLS and CDR2 is YYNGEE. The ends were cut back, 3 bases at V and 2 bases at J, with 12 bases in the middle. This CDR3 is built from 15 residues. The CDR3 reads CASSAPGTPGNTIYF. The CDR3 DNA sequence: TGTGCCAGCAGCGCCCCAGGGACTCCTGGAAACACCATATATTTT.

The genes are TRBV27 and TRBJ2-1; tentative D call: TRBD2 (5 bases). The V gene's germline CDR1 is MNHEY and CDR2 SMNVEV (reference sequence). Deletions cut 3 bases from V and 7 bases from J, with 10 bases between. The CDR3 runs 13 residues. CDR3 residues: CASSLTTGNEQFF. Written as DNA, the CDR3 is TGTGCCAGCAGTTTGACGACGGGAAATGAGCAGTTCTTC.

As concerns this clone: The sample holds other DNA sequences that translate to the same CDR3. The chain links TRBV4-1 to TRBJ2-2; maybe TRBD1 (6 bases). Germline V gene lookup returns CDR1 MGHRA and CDR2 YSYEKL. With 5 bases removed from V and 6 bases from J, the gap between germline ends came to 13 bases. CDR3 length: 14 amino acids. The CDR3 region has the DNA TGCGCCAGCAGCGACGGTCCAGGGGCCGGGGAGCTGTTTTTT. Its translation: CASSDGPGAGELFF.

J is TRBJ2-2 and V is TRBV15; 7 positions agree with TRBD1. Germline V gives CDR1 LNHNV, CDR2 YYDKDF (reference sequence). Losses at the gene ends were 2 bases for V and 3 bases for J; bases not matched to a gene: 9. The CDR3 runs to 17 residues. CDR3 sequence reads: CATSRIPGQSYTGELFF. The CDR3 nucleotides are TGTGCCACCAGCAGAATACCGGGACAGAGCTACACCGGGGAGCTGTTTTTT.